A single sample gave rise to the 29 T cell receptor beta chains below, sequenced in a study of CD8 T cells in Susac syndrome. An input of roughly 0.5 to 1 ug of RNA was subjected to reverse transcription using random hexamers. TCRdb processed the immunoSEQ multiplex PCR reads anew with MiXCR; each CDR3 protein has one entry. The data contain fewer than 200,000 distinct CDR3 sequences, roughly 92% of them singletons. Sequencing input: CD4+ T cells from PBMCs. These receptors all come from a human donor in good health.

Of note for this clonotype: The junction departs from the called germline gene at one end, perhaps through a read error. This chain uses TRBV9 with TRBJ1-1, with 8 nucleotides matching TRBD1. This CDR3 has 17 residues. From germline, CDR1 is SGDLS and CDR2 YYNGEE. CDR3 in DNA: TGTGTCAGCAGCGTAAGCGGGACAGGAACTGGTGGCACTGAAGCTTTCTTT. Amino acids: CVSSVSGTGTGGTEAFF.

This clonotype came up once. The chain couples TRBV19 to TRBJ1-2, with D possibly matching TRBD1 (6 bases). Trimming removed 6 bases at V and 6 bases at J, with 14 bases between. CDR3 length equals 13 residues. Germline values: CDR1 LNHDA, CDR2 SQIVND (reference sequence). The CDR3 DNA sequence: TGTGCCAGTAGGTGGGGGGGGCGCGATGGCTACACCTTC. Translated, it gives CASRWGGRDGYTF.

This rearrangement joins TRBV20-1 to TRBJ1-6; D gene uncertain. CDR3 length: 17 amino acids. The germline V gene encodes CDR1 DFQATT and CDR2 SNEGSKA (reference sequence). V was pared by 6 bases and J by 1 base, with 19 bases between. The CDR3 region has the DNA TGCAGTGCCTCTCCCCCGGGGTTGCCATCCTATAATTCACCCCTCCACTTT. Residues: CSASPPGLPSYNSPLHF.

The chain carries TRBV7-9 and TRBJ1-1; D gene ambiguous. The CDR3 spans 14 residues. V lost 2 bases, J lost 1 base, and 8 bases lay in between. CDR1 and CDR2 (germline): SEHNR, FQNEAQ (reference sequence). The CDR3 DNA is TGTGCCAGCAGCTTAAGTGGAGCGAACACTGAAGCTTTCTTT. Translation gives CASSLSGANTEAFF.

CDR3 nucleotide sequence: TGTGCCAGCCGACAGTCGCACTATGGCTACACCTTC. The encoded protein is CASRQSHYGYTF. This chain uses TRBV27 with TRBJ1-2, with a tentative D call TRBD1 (5 bases). V was cut by 8 bases and J by 3 bases, with 10 bases left in between. The CDR3 runs to 12 residues. Germline CDR1 is MNHEY and CDR2 is SMNVEV (reference sequence).

Only a few counts were recorded for this clonotype. The V gene is TRBV28, the J gene TRBJ1-2; 10 bases align to TRBD1. The CDR3 has 14 amino acids. The J segment lost 4 bases and the V segment lost 2 bases, leaving 1 base of the junction unmatched. CDR1 and CDR2 (germline): MDHEN, SYDVKM. The CDR3: CASSLDRGLYGYTF. CDR3 DNA sequence: TGTGCCAGCAGTTTAGACAGGGGGCTCTATGGCTACACCTTC.

The J gene is TRBJ1-3, the V gene TRBV2; D ambiguous. This CDR3 is built from 15 residues. Trimming pared 7 bases from V and 2 bases from J, leaving 15 bases between. CDR1 is SNHLY, CDR2 FYNNEI, per germline. The CDR3 reads CASNKGGVTGNTIYF. DNA of the CDR3: TGTGCCAGCAATAAGGGAGGAGTAACTGGAAACACCATATATTTT.

V and J are TRBV2 and TRBJ2-7, with D maybe TRBD1 (5 bases). This CDR3 comprises 10 residues. The germline V and J ends were trimmed by 8 bases and 6 bases, with 8 bases remaining between them. Germline CDR1 reads SNHLY; CDR2 reads FYNNEI. In DNA form, the CDR3 reads TGTGCCAGCGGGGCCGGCGAGCAGTACGTC. Its translation: CASGAGEQYV.

The gene calls are TRBV12-3 or TRBV12-4 and TRBJ1-5; D remains unclear. The germline V and J ends were trimmed by 2 bases and 3 bases, with 11 bases remaining between them. The CDR3 covers 15 residues. CDR3 residues: CASSLMGSYNQPQHF. Written as DNA, the CDR3 is TGTGCCAGCAGTTTAATGGGGAGTTACAATCAGCCCCAGCATTTT.

The V gene is TRBV20-1, the J gene TRBJ1-2; D gene ambiguous. This CDR3 is 13 amino acids long. Trimming took 5 bases from V and 2 from J, leaving 12 bases between them. Germline V gives CDR1 DFQATT, CDR2 SNEGSKA (reference sequence). CDR3 region: CSAPSTENYGYTF. Here the CDR3 DNA reads TGCAGTGCTCCTTCCACAGAAAACTATGGCTACACCTTC.

J is TRBJ2-3 and V is TRBV7-2; TRBD2 might be the D (5 bases). CDR3 length: 14 residues. V shed 2 bases and J shed 4 bases, with 10 bases lying between them. Germline-derived CDR1 and CDR2 are SGHTA and FQGNSA. DNA for the CDR3: TGTGCCAGCAGCTTAAGCTTAGCGTCAGATACGCAGTATTTT. It yields the protein CASSLSLASDTQYF.

This clonotype has more than one count but fewer than ten. An end of the junction does not agree with germline; a read error may underlie this. V and J are TRBV7-7 and TRBJ2-1; D tentatively fits TRBD1 or TRBD2 (5 bases each). This CDR3 spans 15 amino acids. The germline CDR1 and CDR2 sequences are SSHAT and FNYEAQ (reference sequence). CDR3 DNA: TGTGCTAGCAGCTCCGGGACCGGCTCCTACAATGAGCAGTTCTTC. Translated, it gives CASSSGTGSYNEQFF.

The V gene is TRBV27, the J gene TRBJ1-2; D remains ambiguous. Per the germline V gene, CDR1 is MNHEY and CDR2 is SMNVEV (reference sequence). The length of the CDR3 is 13 residues. Trimming left V 6 bases short and J 1 base short, with 9 bases between. DNA for the CDR3: TGTGCCAGCAGCCCGGGCGATAACTATGGCTACACCTTC. This encodes CASSPGDNYGYTF.

The rearrangement uses TRBV29-1 and TRBJ1-2; D ambiguous. Germline V gives CDR1 SQVTM, CDR2 ANQGSEA. Trimming shortened V by 6 bases and J by 4 bases, and 12 bases separated the two germline ends. The CDR3 totals 12 residues. The CDR3 spells CSVVVFPYGYTF. In DNA form, the CDR3 reads TGCAGCGTGGTAGTCTTTCCCTATGGCTACACCTTC. Using reference TRBV29-1 and TRBJ1-2 for the parts outside the CDR3, the full variable domain is SAVISQKPSRDICQRGTSLTIQCQVDSQVTMMFWYRQQPGQSLTLIATANQGSEATYESGFVIDKFPISRPNLTFSTLTVSNMSPEDSSIYLCSVVVFPYGYTFGSGTRLTVV.

V and J are TRBV5-1 and TRBJ1-6; TRBD1 might be the D (5 bases). CDR1 is SGHRS and CDR2 is YFSETQ in the germline V gene. The CDR3 is 15 residues long. Trimming removed 0 bases from V and 10 bases from J, with 14 bases in between. DNA of the CDR3: TGCGCCAGCAGCTTGGCGGGTCAGGGAGGATCACCCCTCCACTTT. Translated: CASSLAGQGGSPLHF.

The chain is built from TRBV29-1 and TRBJ1-1; D perhaps matches TRBD1 (5 bases). The CDR3 sequence is 16 residues long. The V gene's germline CDR1 is SQVTM and CDR2 ANQGSEA. V was pared by 2 bases and J by 3 bases, with 19 bases between. Written as DNA, the CDR3 is TGCAGCGTTGAACCGGGGGGTGTATTACCTTACACTGAAGCTTTCTTT. Protein sequence: CSVEPGGVLPYTEAFF.

This sequence joins TRBV15 and TRBJ1-1, with D uncertain. This CDR3 is built from 14 residues. Germline CDR1 reads LNHNV; CDR2 reads YYDKDF (reference sequence). Trimming took 2 bases from V and 1 from J, leaving 8 bases between them. CDR3 coding DNA: TGTGCCACCAGCAGACTGGACCAGAACACTGAAGCTTTCTTT. Translated, it gives CATSRLDQNTEAFF.

The chain recombines TRBV20-1 with TRBJ1-1; D gene uncertain. Trimming took 5 bases from V and 1 from J, leaving 14 bases between them. Looked up from germline, CDR1 is DFQATT and CDR2 is SNEGSKA (reference sequence). This CDR3 comprises 14 residues. CDR3: CSADRRFSNTEAFF. The CDR3 nucleotides are TGCAGTGCTGACCGACGGTTTTCGAACACTGAAGCTTTCTTT.

The gene calls are TRBV4-2 and TRBJ2-7, with 7 positions matching TRBD1. The CDR3 has 17 amino acids. V shed 4 bases and J 0 bases; nucleotides not matched to a gene: 12. CDR1 LGHNA and CDR2 YNFKEQ come from the germline V gene. CDR3 coding DNA: TGTGCCAGCAGCCGAGACCCCGGACAGGCCAACTCCTACGAGCAGTACTTC. Protein: CASSRDPGQANSYEQYF.

The chain combines TRBV9 with TRBJ2-4; 7 bases map to TRBD1. The CDR3 runs to 15 residues. Germline CDR1 is SGDLS and CDR2 is YYNGEE. The V gene end was trimmed by 3 bases and the J gene end by 0 bases; junction bases not matched to a gene: 3. The CDR3 loop reads CASSGDSLAKNIQYF. In DNA, the CDR3 is TGTGCCAGCAGCGGGGACAGCCTAGCCAAAAACATTCAGTACTTC.

The rearrangement uses TRBV5-1 and TRBJ2-2; D not certain. Deletions cut 5 bases from V and 5 bases from J, with 13 bases between. The CDR3 consists of 14 residues. The V gene's germline CDR1 is SGHRS and CDR2 YFSETQ. CDR3 residues: CASRPQPKTGELFF. The CDR3 DNA follows: TGCGCCAGCAGACCCCAGCCTAAGACCGGGGAGCTGTTTTTT. Filled out from reference TRBV5-1 and TRBJ2-2, the complete variable domain reads KAGVTQTPRYLIKTRGQQVTLSCSPISGHRSVSWYQQTPGQGLQFLFEYFSETQRNKGNFPGRFSGRQFSNSRSEMNVSTLELGDSALYLCASRPQPKTGELFFGEGSRLTVL.

The V call is TRBV7-2, the J call TRBJ1-6; possibly TRBD1 for D (5 bases). The CDR3 extends over 16 amino acids. Per germline, CDR1 SGHTA and CDR2 FQGNSA. V dropped 4 bases and J dropped 6 bases, with 16 bases sitting between them. The CDR3 DNA sequence: TGTGCCAGCAGCTCGCGGGGGGGACGAGCTAATTCACCCCTCCACTTT. Translated, it gives CASSSRGGRANSPLHF.

This chain joins TRBV6-4 and TRBJ2-6; no reliable D call. V was trimmed by 5 bases and J by 0 bases, leaving 5 bases between them. This CDR3 spans 14 amino acids. Per germline, CDR1 MRHNA and CDR2 SNTAGT. The CDR3 coding sequence is TGTGCCAGCAGTCCCCTCTCTGGGGCCAACGTCCTGACTTTC. This codes for CASSPLSGANVLTF.

The chain combines TRBV10-3 with TRBJ1-4, with no clear D. The germline gives CDR1 ENHRY, CDR2 SYGVKD. The CDR3 totals 13 residues. The germline V and J ends were trimmed by 7 bases and 0 bases, with 6 bases remaining between them. The CDR3 nucleotides read TGTGCCATCAAAGCAACAACTAATGAAAAACTGTTTTTT. This codes for CAIKATTNEKLFF.

This clonotype has just one count. The chain uses TRBV30 and TRBJ2-7; possible D gene TRBD2, 5 bases. The CDR3 contains 13 residues. Germline V CDR1 and CDR2: GTSNPN, SVGIG (reference sequence). Trimming pared 0 bases from V and 5 bases from J, leaving 11 bases between. The CDR3 loop is CAWSVGLKDEQYF. CDR3 nucleotide sequence: TGTGCCTGGAGTGTAGGACTCAAGGACGAGCAGTACTTC.

This rearrangement joins TRBV12-3 or TRBV12-4 to TRBJ2-7; the D call may be TRBD1 or TRBD2 (5 bases each). This CDR3 is built from 13 residues. Trimming took 3 bases from V and 11 from J, leaving 17 bases between them. The CDR3 DNA reads as TGTGCCAGCAGTTTGCCAGGGACCCTACGTGAGTACTTC. It is translated as CASSLPGTLREYF.

The chain combines TRBV27 with TRBJ2-7; tentatively, D is TRBD1 or TRBD2 (5 bases each). Germline CDR1 is MNHEY and CDR2 is SMNVEV (reference sequence). The CDR3 is made up of 15 amino acids. Between the trimmed V and J ends, which lost 6 bases and 3 bases, there was a span of 18 bases. CDR3 DNA sequence: TGTGCCAGCAGACCTTCCGGGACGGGGAACTACGAGCAGTACTTC. Its protein product is CASRPSGTGNYEQYF.

The V and J genes are TRBV11-1 and TRBJ2-3, with D uncertain. Trimming removed 4 bases at V and 3 bases at J, with 8 bases between. From germline, CDR1 is SGHAT and CDR2 FQDESV (reference sequence). The CDR3 extends over 13 amino acids. The CDR3 sequence is CASSSISTDTQYF. CDR3 bases: TGTGCCAGCAGCTCAATTTCTACAGATACGCAGTATTTT.

CDR3 sequence reads: CASSPGTSGGWETQYF. The DNA of the CDR3 is TGCGCCAGCAGCCCTGGGACTAGCGGGGGTTGGGAGACCCAGTACTTC. This chain joins TRBV4-3 and TRBJ2-5; TRBD2 agrees at 14 bases. This CDR3 is built from 16 residues. The germline V gene has CDR1 LGHNA and CDR2 YSLEER. Trimming took 4 bases from V and 5 from J; bases not matched to a gene: 6.